The rows below give T cell receptor beta chains drawn from one sample of a study of Ad26.COV2.S vaccination and SARS-CoV-2 variants. Measured with immunoSEQ multiplex PCR; TCRdb has only the in-frame clones, and not every one. In the table there are more than 350,000 clones, around 90% of which are singletons. This specimen consisted of peripheral blood, obtained in a trial of Ad26.COV2.S vaccine versus placebo. These receptor sequences come from a person aged 18-65 years who received the Ad26.COV2.S COVID-19 vaccine or a placebo. The CDR3 runs from the conserved cysteine through the conserved F or W. A D gene is named only where the DNA matches it firmly. Clone size is stated in some rows and not others, as once, few, many or a class when expanded.

abundance	v_gene	d_gene	j_gene	CDR3nt	CDR3aa
NA	TRBV28	NA	TRBJ1-2	TGTGCCAGCAGGGTTGGGGTAGACTATGGCTACACCTTC	CASRVGVDYGYTF
NA	TRBV6-4	TRBD2	TRBJ2-5	TGTGCCAGCAGTGACCCGGGACTAAAAGAGACCCAGTACTTC	CASSDPGLKETQYF
NA	TRBV7-3	NA	TRBJ2-1	TGTGCCAGCAGCTACAAGTCAAGCTCCTACAATGAGCAGTTCTTC	CASSYKSSSYNEQFF
once	TRBV7-2	TRBD2	TRBJ2-5	TGTGCCAGCAGTACCCTTAGCGGGAAGCAAGAGACCCAGTACTTC	CASSTLSGKQETQYF
NA	TRBV5-6	NA	TRBJ1-5	TGTGCCAGCAGCCGAACAGGGCAGAGCAATCAGCCCCAGCATTTT	CASSRTGQSNQPQHF
NA	TRBV6-2/TRBV6-3	TRBD1	TRBJ2-5	TGTGCCAGCAGTTCTACAGGGGGTGAGACCCAGTACTTC	CASSSTGGETQYF
NA	TRBV30	TRBD1	TRBJ1-1	TGTGCCTGGAGGGGACAGCAGAACACTGAAGCTTTCTTT	CAWRGQQNTEAFF
NA	TRBV28	TRBD1	TRBJ2-7	TGTGCCAGCACGTCGGGACAGACCTACGAGCAGTACTTC	CASTSGQTYEQYF
NA	TRBV5-4	TRBD1	TRBJ2-2	TGTGCCAGCAGTCGAGGACAGGGGGCCACCGGGGAGCTGTTTTTT	CASSRGQGATGELFF
NA	TRBV19	NA	TRBJ1-1	TGTGCCAGTAGTGATCGTAGGGGTCAGACATTGAACACTGAAGCTTTCTTT	CASSDRRGQTLNTEAFF
NA	TRBV29-1	TRBD2	TRBJ2-1	TGCAGCGTTGAATTGGGACTAGCGGGAGTGGGTGAGCAGTTCTTC	CSVELGLAGVGEQFF
NA	TRBV19	NA	TRBJ1-5	TGTGCCAGTAACGCAGGGGCTGGGACTATGGCCAATCAGCCCCAGCATTTT	CASNAGAGTMANQPQHF
NA	TRBV29-1	TRBD2	TRBJ2-1	TGCAGCGTTGAAGGCGGCGGGAGGGACAATGAGCAGTTCTTC	CSVEGGGRDNEQFF
NA	TRBV28	TRBD2	TRBJ2-7	TGTGCCAGCTCCACCCCCGCGGGAGGTTGGGAGCAGTACTTC	CASSTPAGGWEQYF
NA	TRBV6-2/TRBV6-3	NA	TRBJ2-1	TGTGCCAGCAGTTACGGGGGCTTCCTTCAGAATGAGCAGTTCTTC	CASSYGGFLQNEQFF
NA	TRBV6-6	TRBD1	TRBJ1-4	TGTGCCAGCGACAGGGGGGAGGCAAATGAAAAACTGTTTTTT	CASDRGEANEKLFF
NA	TRBV7-2	NA	TRBJ1-4	TGTGCCAGCAGCTTGGGGGGCGCTGGGGAAAAACTGTTTTTT	CASSLGGAGEKLFF
NA	TRBV4-3	TRBD2	TRBJ2-1	TGCGCCAGCAGCAAAGATCTAGCGGGGCCTTACAATGAGCAGTTCTTC	CASSKDLAGPYNEQFF
NA	TRBV7-2	TRBD2	TRBJ2-3	TGTGCCAGCAGCGCTGGCGCTAGCGGTAGCACAGATACGCAGTATTTT	CASSAGASGSTDTQYF
NA	TRBV5-4	NA	TRBJ2-7	TGTGCCAGCAGCCGGGACGGGGTTAGGGAGCAGTACTTC	CASSRDGVREQYF
once	TRBV29-1	NA	TRBJ1-1	TGCAGCGCCGGTGAGGGTGAAGCTTTCTTT	CSAGEGEAFF
NA	TRBV16	NA	TRBJ2-1	TGTGCCAGCGGCCAGCGAGTGGTTAGTTACAATGAGCAGTTCTTC	CASGQRVVSYNEQFF
NA	TRBV12-3/TRBV12-4	NA	TRBJ1-2	TGTGCCAGCAGTCTCTCCTATGGCTACACCTTC	CASSLSYGYTF
NA	TRBV19	NA	TRBJ2-3	TGTGCCAGTAGTACCCCTACACAGCCAGATACGCAGTATTTT	CASSTPTQPDTQYF
NA	TRBV6-5	NA	TRBJ1-3	TGTGCCAGCTCCCAAGTTTCGGGTTTTGGAAACACCATATATTTT	CASSQVSGFGNTIYF
NA	TRBV7-9	TRBD1	TRBJ2-7	TGTGCCAGCAGCTCCCCCGGGACAGGATTCTCCTACGAGCAGTACTTC	CASSSPGTGFSYEQYF
NA	TRBV14	NA	TRBJ2-7	TGTGCCAGCAGCCATGGACTACTCGTACCCTACGAGCAGTACTTC	CASSHGLLVPYEQYF
NA	TRBV7-2	TRBD1	TRBJ2-2	TGTGCCAGCAGCTCAACCGGGACAGGGGGGGACACCGGGGAGCTGTTTTTT	CASSSTGTGGDTGELFF
NA	TRBV7-6	NA	TRBJ2-6	TGTGCCAGCAGCCATCCTACGGGGGCTGGGGCCAACGTCCTGACTTTC	CASSHPTGAGANVLTF
NA	TRBV7-9	TRBD2	TRBJ2-7	TGTGCCAGCAGCTTTCCCCTGGGACGGCCGGGGGGCTACGAGCAGTACTTC	CASSFPLGRPGGYEQYF
once	TRBV28	TRBD1	TRBJ2-7	TGTGCCAGCAGTGTCCCCGGGACAGGGACAGGCGAGCAGTACTTC	CASSVPGTGTGEQYF
few	TRBV2	TRBD1	TRBJ1-5	TGTGCCAGCAGTGAGAGAACTATCCCGGGGACAGGGAGAGGCCAGCCCCAGCATTTT	CASSERTIPGTGRGQPQHF
NA	TRBV3-1/TRBV3-2	NA	TRBJ2-7	TGTGCCAGCAGCTTTCACCGAGACGAATACGAGCAGTACTTC	CASSFHRDEYEQYF
NA	TRBV19	NA	TRBJ2-2	TGTGCCAGTAGTATAGATCGTAGGGCCGGGGAGCTGTTTTTT	CASSIDRRAGELFF
NA	TRBV7-9	TRBD1	TRBJ1-2	TGTGCCAGCAGCCTCCGGGTCGGGACAGGTACTGGCTACACCTTC	CASSLRVGTGTGYTF
NA	TRBV6-5	NA	TRBJ2-7	TGTGCCAGCAGTCACGGGACGGACTACGAGCAGTACTTC	CASSHGTDYEQYF
NA	TRBV11-3	NA	TRBJ2-7	TGTGCCAGCAGCTTAGGCGCGAAGACGGACGAGCAGTACTTC	CASSLGAKTDEQYF
NA	TRBV20-1	NA	TRBJ2-1	TGCAGTGCTCTACAGGGCTATGAGCAGTTCTTC	CSALQGYEQFF
NA	TRBV18	NA	TRBJ2-1	TGTGCCAGCTCACCAAGGGAGGCATCATCCTACAATGAGCAGTTCTTC	CASSPREASSYNEQFF
NA	TRBV29-1	TRBD2	TRBJ2-7	TGCAGCGTTTCTCGGGAGACTAGCGGGAGGGCATCGTACGAGCAGTACTTC	CSVSRETSGRASYEQYF
NA	TRBV10-3	TRBD2	TRBJ2-1	TGTGCCATCAGTGAAAGACTAGCGCCAACCTCCTACAATGAGCAGTTCTTC	CAISERLAPTSYNEQFF
NA	TRBV18	NA	TRBJ1-3	TGTGCCAGCTCACCTTCCAGAACCATCTCTGGAAACACCATATATTTT	CASSPSRTISGNTIYF
NA	TRBV6-5	NA	TRBJ2-1	TGTGCCAGCAGTTACCAGCTAGCCAATGAGCAGTTCTTC	CASSYQLANEQFF
NA	TRBV2	NA	TRBJ2-5	TGTGCCAGCAGTCCGAGGCCTCAAGAGACCCAGTACTTC	CASSPRPQETQYF
NA	TRBV11-2	TRBD1	TRBJ2-5	TGTGCCAGCAGCTTATCGACAGGGGGATATCAAGAGACCCAGTACTTC	CASSLSTGGYQETQYF
NA	TRBV3-1/TRBV3-2	NA	TRBJ2-1	TGTGCCAGCAGCCAAGTACGTGTTCGGTCGTTCTTC	CASSQVRVRSFF